A single sample is the source of the 26 T cell receptor beta chains below, sequenced in a study of OX40 agonist ivuxolimab in advanced cancers. Libraries were prepared by immunoSEQ multiplex PCR; TCRdb keeps only in-frame clonotypes and omits some of them. Of over 40,000 clones in the sample, 87% are singletons; the top ten hold about 14%. Sequenced material: CD4+ or CD8+ T cells sorted from blood, taken in a trial of the OX40 agonist ivuxolimab. These receptors were taken from an adult with an advanced solid tumor such as melanoma, head and neck, liver or kidney cancer.

The chain employs TRBV7-8 and TRBJ2-5; D possibly corresponds to TRBD1 (5 bases). The CDR3 has 16 amino acids. Trimming stripped 1 base from V and 1 base from J, with 13 bases between. Germline V gene sequence: CDR1 SGHVS, CDR2 FQNEAQ. The CDR3 DNA reads TGTGCCAGCAGCTTAGAGCTGTCGACAGCCCAAGAGACCCAGTACTTC. It is translated as CASSLELSTAQETQYF. Full variable domain (remainder filled in from reference TRBV7-8 and TRBJ2-5): GAGVSQSPRYKVAKRGQDVALRCDPISGHVSLFWYQQALGQGPEFLTYFQNEAQLDKSGLPSDRFFAERPEGSVSTLKIQRTQQEDSAVYLCASSLELSTAQETQYFGPGTRLLVL.

The chain has TRBV7-3 and TRBJ2-2; D is undetermined. This CDR3 is 16 amino acids long. CDR1 is SGHTA and CDR2 is FQGTGA in the germline V gene. Trimming stripped 3 bases from V and 0 bases from J, with 11 bases between. The CDR3 loop is CASSFGRPSNTGELFF. The CDR3 region has the DNA TGTGCCAGCAGCTTCGGGCGGCCATCGAACACCGGGGAGCTGTTTTTT.

This chain uses TRBV5-6 with TRBJ1-1; weak D call: TRBD1 (5 bases). V dropped 2 bases and J dropped 4 bases, with 15 bases sitting between them. The CDR3 totals 15 residues. The germline gives CDR1 SGHDT, CDR2 YYEEEE. CDR3 in amino acids: CASSFTGTTGTEAFF. The CDR3 nucleotides are TGTGCCAGCAGCTTTACCGGGACCACGGGCACTGAAGCTTTCTTT.

The chain joins TRBV16 to TRBJ1-1; D unresolved. V lost 4 bases and J lost 4, with 22 bases in between. Germline V lookup: CDR1 KGHSY, CDR2 FQNENV. The CDR3 spans 17 residues. This chain's CDR3 is CASSPRGKVEWATEAFF. CDR3 nucleotide sequence: TGTGCCAGCAGCCCACGGGGTAAGGTTGAGTGGGCCACTGAAGCTTTCTTT.

V usage is TRBV27 and J usage is TRBJ2-3; 12 nucleotides line up with TRBD2. Germline lookup yields CDR1 MNHEY and CDR2 SMNVEV (reference sequence). This CDR3 comprises 15 residues. J was trimmed by 8 bases and V by 6 bases; bases with no gene match: 9. CDR3 in amino acids: CASRWTSGIPLTQYF. As DNA, the CDR3 is TGTGCCAGCAGGTGGACTAGCGGGATACCCCTTACGCAGTATTTT.

The V gene is TRBV27, the J gene TRBJ1-2, with a weak D call TRBD1 (6 bases). V lost 6 bases and J lost 2, with 13 bases in between. Germline CDR1 is MNHEY and CDR2 is SMNVEV (reference sequence). The CDR3 has 14 residues. CDR3: CASSRNRENYGYTF. DNA of the CDR3: TGTGCCAGCAGCCGGAACAGGGAGAACTATGGCTACACCTTC.

Turning to this clone: A junction end diverges from the germline sequence, so it may reflect a read error. The V gene is TRBV7-7, the J gene TRBJ2-7; D not resolved. From germline, CDR1 is SSHAT and CDR2 FNYEAQ (reference sequence). The CDR3 spans 14 residues. This chain's CDR3 is CASSLSQASYEQYF. The CDR3 region has the DNA TGTGCTAGCAGCTTAAGCCAGGCGTCCTACGAGCAGTACTTC.

The chain uses TRBV28 and TRBJ1-1; 8 nucleotides line up with TRBD1. In germline, CDR1 is MDHEN, CDR2 SYDVKM. This CDR3 comprises 12 residues. The CDR3 reads CVEQGVFAEAFF. CDR3 DNA sequence: TGTGTGGAACAGGGGGTCTTCGCTGAAGCTTTCTTT.

V and J are TRBV18 and TRBJ1-5; 8 positions agree with TRBD1. The CDR3 contains 17 residues. Germline V lookup: CDR1 KGHSH, CDR2 LQKENI. V lost 4 bases, J lost 1 base, and 9 bases stayed unmatched. CDR3 residues: CASSRANRGGSNQPQHF. The CDR3 DNA follows: TGTGCCAGCTCACGCGCGAACAGGGGGGGGAGCAATCAGCCCCAGCATTTT.

The V gene is TRBV7-3, the J gene TRBJ2-7; the D is unclear. Trimming removed 3 bases at V and 0 bases at J, with 9 bases between. Looked up from germline, CDR1 is SGHTA and CDR2 is FQGTGA. The CDR3 length is 14 residues. CDR3: CASSLGSSSYEQYF. In nucleotides, the CDR3 is TGTGCCAGCAGCTTGGGGTCGAGCTCCTACGAGCAGTACTTC.

The chain links TRBV10-3 to TRBJ2-1; 12 nucleotides align to TRBD2. Germline V gene lookup returns CDR1 ENHRY and CDR2 SYGVKD. This CDR3 region has 17 residues. Trimming cost V 3 bases and J 1 base; bases outside gene matches: 4. The CDR3 sequence: CAISDSGLAGSYNEQFF. CDR3 nucleotide sequence: TGTGCCATCAGTGACTCTGGACTAGCGGGATCCTACAATGAGCAGTTCTTC.

The CDR3 spells CSVEGGVWGGELFF. Written as DNA, the CDR3 is TGCAGCGTTGAAGGGGGGGTTTGGGGCGGGGAGCTGTTTTTT. The J gene is TRBJ2-2, the V gene TRBV29-1, with D perhaps matching TRBD2 (6 bases). The CDR3 has 14 residues. V was shortened by 1 base and J by 7 bases, with 13 bases between the two germline ends. Germline lookup yields CDR1 SQVTM and CDR2 ANQGSEA.

This chain uses TRBV28 with TRBJ2-5; D ambiguous. The V end lost 2 bases, the J end lost 5 bases, and 6 bases lay between the germline ends. This CDR3 has 12 residues. Germline V gives CDR1 MDHEN, CDR2 SYDVKM. CDR3 in amino acids: CASSLGSETQYF. The CDR3 DNA reads as TGTGCCAGCAGTTTAGGGTCGGAGACCCAGTACTTC.

The rearrangement links TRBV10-3 to TRBJ2-1; D gene ambiguous. CDR3 length equals 16 residues. Germline CDR1 is ENHRY and CDR2 is SYGVKD. Trimming left V 4 bases short and J 5 bases short, with 18 bases between. The CDR3 spells CAISASQLKRHNEQFF. The CDR3 coding sequence is TGTGCCATCAGTGCGTCCCAACTTAAGAGGCACAATGAGCAGTTCTTC.

The CDR3 region is CASTSGDRHNEQFF. CDR3 DNA: TGTGCCAGTACCTCCGGGGACAGACACAATGAGCAGTTCTTC. The V gene is TRBV19, the J gene TRBJ2-1; TRBD1 agrees at 7 bases. Germline V lookup: CDR1 LNHDA, CDR2 SQIVND (reference sequence). Losses at the gene ends were 7 bases for V and 5 bases for J; bases not matched to a gene: 8. The CDR3 has 14 amino acids.

The chain is built from TRBV29-1 and TRBJ2-5, with D possibly being TRBD2 (5 bases). TRBJ2-7 explains the end of the DNA better; the J call may be wrong. The CDR3 has 12 amino acids. In germline, CDR1 is SQVTM, CDR2 ANQGSEA. The CDR3 here is CSVERESYEQYF. DNA for the CDR3: TGCAGCGTTGAGAGGGAGTCCTACGAGCAGTACTTC.

The chain's CDR3 is CASSLERNSYNEQFF. The CDR3 nucleotides read TGCGCCAGCAGCTTGGAACGGAACTCCTACAATGAGCAGTTCTTC. This chain connects TRBV5-1 to TRBJ2-1, with D hard to call. The CDR3 is 15 amino acids. The germline gives CDR1 SGHRS, CDR2 YFSETQ. Between the trimmed V and J ends, which lost 0 bases and 0 bases, there was a span of 7 bases.

The chain couples TRBV5-1 to TRBJ2-7; D might be TRBD2 (5 bases). This CDR3 has 18 residues. V dropped 4 bases and J dropped 3 bases, with 26 bases sitting between them. Germline CDR1 and CDR2: SGHRS and YFSETQ. The CDR3 here is CASSPRRSGLFSGYEQYF. In DNA form, the CDR3 reads TGCGCCAGCAGCCCCCGTAGGAGCGGTCTCTTTTCGGGCTACGAGCAGTACTTC.

V gene TRBV18 combines with J gene TRBJ1-5, with TRBD1 matching over 8 bases. This CDR3 has 14 residues. Trimming cost V 3 bases and J 4 bases; bases outside gene matches: 2. Germline V gene sequence: CDR1 KGHSH, CDR2 LQKENI. CDR3 amino acids: CASSPDRGNQPQHF. The DNA of the CDR3 is TGTGCCAGCTCACCCGACAGGGGAAATCAGCCCCAGCATTTT.

The genes are TRBV11-3 and TRBJ2-1, with D perhaps TRBD1 (6 bases). This CDR3 has 17 residues. V was trimmed by 0 bases and J by 4 bases, leaving 16 bases between them. Per the germline V gene, CDR1 is SGHNT and CDR2 is YENEEA. The CDR3 coding sequence is TGTGCCAGCAGCTTAGAAGGGGCCGGGACAAGTTACAATGAGCAGTTCTTC. Translated: CASSLEGAGTSYNEQFF. Complete variable domain (other parts from reference TRBV11-3 and TRBJ2-1): EAGVVQSPRYKIIEKKQPVAFWCNPISGHNTLYWYLQNLGQGPELLIRYENEEAVDDSQLPKDRFSAERLKGVDSTLKIQPAELGDSAVYLCASSLEGAGTSYNEQFFGPGTRLTVL.

This clone was detected only a few times. V usage is TRBV4-2 and J usage is TRBJ1-1, with D tentatively TRBD1 (5 bases). The V and J ends lost 5 bases and 1 base respectively, with 5 bases between them. Germline V CDR1 and CDR2: LGHNA, YNFKEQ. The CDR3 is 12 residues long. The CDR3 nucleotides are TGTGCCAGCAGCGGACAGAACACTGAAGCTTTCTTT. It translates to CASSGQNTEAFF.

The V and J genes are TRBV28 and TRBJ2-3; no definite D call. The CDR3 contains 15 residues. The ends were cut back, 2 bases at V and 6 bases at J, with 15 bases in the middle. Germline V gives CDR1 MDHEN, CDR2 SYDVKM. As DNA, the CDR3 is TGTGCCAGCAGTTTACCCGGACCAACAACGGATACGCAGTATTTT. Encoded protein: CASSLPGPTTDTQYF.

The chain is built from TRBV15 and TRBJ2-7, with 8 bases fitting TRBD1. The junction had 5 bases not matched to a gene; V was cut back by 1 base and J by 0 bases. This CDR3 is 16 amino acids long. Per germline, CDR1 LNHNV and CDR2 YYDKDF (reference sequence). The CDR3 sequence is CATSRGSGQVSYEQYF. DNA of the CDR3: TGTGCCACCAGCAGAGGATCGGGACAGGTCTCCTACGAGCAGTACTTC.

J is TRBJ1-1 and V is TRBV7-9; TRBD1 might be the D (6 bases). The germline V and J ends were trimmed by 0 bases and 1 base, with 9 bases remaining between them. The germline CDR1 and CDR2 sequences are SEHNR and FQNEAQ (reference sequence). The CDR3 has 15 residues. The CDR3 loop reads CASSLAQQGNTEAFF. CDR3 DNA sequence: TGTGCCAGCAGCTTAGCGCAACAGGGGAACACTGAAGCTTTCTTT.

This clone was detected only once. This rearrangement joins TRBV7-2 to TRBJ2-7; possibly TRBD2 for D (6 bases). The CDR3 contains 15 residues. V was trimmed by 5 bases and J by 4 bases, leaving 18 bases between them. Germline CDR1 is SGHTA and CDR2 is FQGNSA. CDR3 coding DNA: TGTGCCAGCAGCCATTCAACGGGACTCGGATACGAGCAGTACTTC. It translates to CASSHSTGLGYEQYF. Variable domain in full (rest from reference TRBV7-2 and TRBJ2-7): GAGVSQSPSNKVTEKGKDVELRCDPISGHTALYWYRQSLGQGLEFLIYFQGNSAPDKSGLPSDRFSAERTGGSVSTLTIQRTQQEDSAVYLCASSHSTGLGYEQYFGPGTRLTVT.

This clone was recorded once. This sequence joins TRBV4-2 and TRBJ2-5; D may be TRBD2 (6 bases). Looked up from germline, CDR1 is LGHNA and CDR2 is YNFKEQ. The CDR3 runs 18 residues. V lost 0 bases and J lost 3, with 20 bases in between. Written as DNA, the CDR3 is TGTGCCAGCAGCCAAGACCCCAGGCACGGAGGGGCGAAAGAGACCCAGTACTTC. Translating it yields CASSQDPRHGGAKETQYF.